These 23 T cell receptor beta chains were all obtained from the same sample, sequenced in a study of beta chain features in type 1 diabetes. Sequencing targeted expressed TCRB transcripts, as all isolated RNA had been reverse transcribed. The protocol was immunoSEQ multiplex PCR, while the TCRdb copy is restricted to in-frame clones and leaves out a portion. The sample lists 350,000 to 400,000 clones, around 15% occurring once. Sequenced input: naive CD4+ T cells from blood. The receptors here all came from a woman aged 18-30 years in good health.

This clone appeared a few times. The chain joins TRBV4-3 to TRBJ2-2; D gene uncertain. CDR1 LGHNA and CDR2 YSLEER come from the germline V gene. CDR3 length equals 11 residues. V lost 1 base and J 8 bases, leaving 2 bases between the germline ends. CDR3 sequence: CASSQAGELFF. In nucleotides, the CDR3 is TGCGCCAGCAGCCAAGCAGGGGAGCTGTTTTTT.

The chain joins TRBV12-2 to TRBJ2-5; the table's TRBD2 call for D was not verified on the DNA. TRBV12-2 is a pseudogene. The CDR3 is 13 amino acids. CDR3: CASRFELAETQYF. The CDR3 coding sequence is TGTGCAAGTCGCTTCGAGTTAGCAGAGACCCAGTACTTC.

This sequence joins TRBV19 and TRBJ1-1; no clear D. The CDR3 is 12 amino acids. The germline CDR1 and CDR2 sequences are LNHDA and SQIVND (reference sequence). Trimming cost V 7 bases and J 4 bases, with 10 bases left between them. The DNA for the CDR3 is TGTGCCAGTACGGAGGGAGGCACTGAAGCTTTCTTT. Translation: CASTEGGTEAFF.

This clone was found a few times. V is TRBV6-5 and J is TRBJ2-7; weak D call: TRBD2 (6 bases). V was clipped by 0 bases and J by 2 bases, with 11 bases between them. Germline V CDR1 and CDR2: MNHEY, SVGAGI. This CDR3 is 15 amino acids long. CDR3 amino acids: CASSYSTAGTYEQYF. The CDR3 bases are TGTGCCAGCAGTTACTCGACAGCGGGTACCTACGAGCAGTACTTC.

This clone was picked up a small number of times. V and J are TRBV6-6 and TRBJ1-1; D remains ambiguous. Germline CDR1 reads MNHNY; CDR2 reads SVGAGI (reference sequence). This CDR3 has 16 amino acids. V was shortened by 6 bases and J by 2 bases, with 19 bases between the two germline ends. CDR3 coding DNA: TGTGCCAGCAGAACCGGGCGGGGAGTAACTAACACTGAAGCTTTCTTT. Translation gives CASRTGRGVTNTEAFF.

As regards this clone: One end of the junction fails to match germline, which may point to a read error. The chain employs TRBV30 and TRBJ2-7; D remains ambiguous. Germline V CDR1 and CDR2: GTSNPN, SVGIG (reference sequence). The CDR3 contains 12 residues. The CDR3 nucleotides read TGTGCCTGGAGTGTTAGGAGCGCAGTTCTGAGCTTC. This encodes CAWSVRSAVLSF. The variable domain in full, with the rest retrieved from reference TRBV30 and TRBJ2-7, is SQTIHQWPATLVQPVGSPLSLECTVEGTSNPNLYWYRQAAGRGLQLLFYSVGIGQISSEVPQNLSASRPQDRQFILSSKKLLLSDSGFYLCAWSVRSAVLSFGPGTRLTVT.

This clone has a handful of counts. This CDR3 is also generated by other DNA sequences in the sample. The chain links TRBV30 to TRBJ1-2; D gene ambiguous. Germline V gene sequence: CDR1 GTSNPN, CDR2 SVGIG (reference sequence). V dropped 0 bases and J dropped 4 bases, with 6 bases sitting between them. This CDR3 has 12 residues. DNA for the CDR3: TGTGCCTGGAGTGTGACGGGCTATGGCTACACCTTC. Translated: CAWSVTGYGYTF.

In its sample, this clone was seen a few times. The J gene is TRBJ2-3, the V gene TRBV15, with 7 bases fitting TRBD2. Germline V CDR1 and CDR2: LNHNV, YYDKDF (reference sequence). Losses at the gene ends were 3 bases for V and 3 bases for J; bases not matched to a gene: 9. This CDR3 has 16 amino acids. CDR3 loop: CATSSTLAPATDTQYF. The CDR3, as DNA: TGTGCCACCAGCAGCACACTAGCGCCCGCGACAGATACGCAGTATTTT.

The chain recombines TRBV4-2 with TRBJ1-2; D unresolved. The ends were cut back, 10 bases at V and 5 bases at J, with 14 bases in the middle. Germline CDR1 reads LGHNA; CDR2 reads YNFKEQ. There are 12 residues in the CDR3. CDR3 region: CATRDPSYGYTF. CDR3 sequence (DNA): TGTGCCACTCGGGATCCCAGTTATGGCTACACCTTC.

This chain links TRBV25-1 with TRBJ1-2; the D gene is possibly TRBD1 (5 bases). The germline V and J ends were trimmed by 5 bases and 5 bases, with 21 bases remaining between them. The CDR3 contains 16 residues. Germline V gene data show CDR1 as MGHDK and CDR2 as SYGVNS. The CDR3: CASSLQVGAGDYGYTF. The DNA of the CDR3 is TGTGCCAGCAGTCTTCAGGTGGGAGCGGGGGATTATGGCTACACCTTC.

The gene calls are TRBV5-6 and TRBJ1-1; no reliable D call. The germline gives CDR1 SGHDT, CDR2 YYEEEE. V gave up 4 bases and J gave up 9 bases, with 13 bases separating them. The CDR3 runs to 12 residues. The CDR3 protein is CASSNGMKQAFF. The CDR3, as DNA: TGTGCCAGCAGCAACGGGATGAAACAAGCTTTCTTT. Using reference TRBV5-6 and TRBJ1-1 for the parts outside the CDR3, the full variable domain is DAGVTQSPTHLIKTRGQQVTLRCSPKSGHDTVSWYQQALGQGPQFIFQYYEEEERQRGNFPDRFSGHQFPNYSSELNVNALLLGDSALYLCASSNGMKQAFFGQGTRLTVV.

This clone was picked up a small number of times. The chain has TRBV6-5 and TRBJ2-2; D not resolved. The CDR3 covers 13 residues. The germline V and J ends were trimmed by 5 bases and 5 bases, with 9 bases remaining between them. Per the germline V gene, CDR1 is MNHEY and CDR2 is SVGAGI. The CDR3 DNA reads TGTGCCAGCAGTAGACTTTTAACCGGGGAGCTGTTTTTT. It encodes CASSRLLTGELFF.

J is TRBJ2-5 and V is TRBV29-1, with D perhaps matching TRBD1 (6 bases). The CDR3 spans 14 residues. CDR1 and CDR2 from the germline V gene are SQVTM and ANQGSEA. V gave up 7 bases and J gave up 1 base, with 16 bases separating them. Written as DNA, the CDR3 is TGCAGCGCTAACCGGGACACAGTCCAAGAGACCCAGTACTTC. Residues: CSANRDTVQETQYF.

V is TRBV25-1 and J is TRBJ2-1; TRBD1 agrees at 7 bases. The ends lost 3 bases at V and 3 bases at J; junction bases unmatched: 5. The CDR3 is 15 residues long. The germline V gene has CDR1 MGHDK and CDR2 SYGVNS. The CDR3 DNA sequence: TGTGCCAGCAGTGACCCGGGACAGATCTACAATGAGCAGTTCTTC. Its translation: CASSDPGQIYNEQFF.

The V and J genes are TRBV28 and TRBJ1-3; perhaps TRBD1 as D (6 bases). The germline gives CDR1 MDHEN, CDR2 SYDVKM. This CDR3 spans 15 amino acids. Trimming left V 5 bases short and J 2 bases short, with 13 bases between. The CDR3 region is CASSPSTGTGNTIYF. Here the CDR3 DNA reads TGTGCCAGCAGTCCTTCAACAGGGACTGGAAACACCATATATTTT.

This clone was seen a handful of times. The CDR3 protein is CASSQDRQRGRPYEQYF. CDR3 DNA: TGCGCCAGCAGCCAAGATCGGCAGCGGGGTCGCCCCTACGAGCAGTACTTC. V usage is TRBV4-1 and J usage is TRBJ2-7; 7 nucleotides agree with TRBD2. The CDR3 totals 17 residues. Per the germline V gene, CDR1 is MGHRA and CDR2 is YSYEKL. Unmatched junction bases numbered 10, after V lost 0 bases and J lost 2 bases.

This chain joins TRBV5-5 and TRBJ2-1; TRBD2 aligns across 9 bases. The length of the CDR3 is 15 residues. V lost 1 base and J lost 14; bases outside the gene matches: 13. Germline CDR1 SGHKS, CDR2 YYEKEE (reference sequence). DNA for the CDR3: TGTGCCAGCAGCTTGCAAAGGGCTAGCGGGGTCATAGAGTTCTTC. Protein: CASSLQRASGVIEFF. Full variable domain (outside the CDR3, taken from reference TRBV5-5 and TRBJ2-1): DAGVTQSPTHLIKTRGQQVTLRCSPISGHKSVSWYQQVLGQGPQFIFQYYEKEERGRGNFPDRFSARQFPNYSSELNVNALLLGDSALYLCASSLQRASGVIEFFGPGTRLTVL.

J is TRBJ2-7 and V is TRBV25-1; 10 bases match TRBD1. Germline V gene data show CDR1 as MGHDK and CDR2 as SYGVNS. With V trimmed by 3 bases and J by 4 bases, 9 bases remained unmatched. The CDR3 consists of 16 residues. The CDR3 region is CASSDLRTGGRYEQYF. For the CDR3, the DNA is TGTGCCAGCAGTGATTTAAGGACAGGGGGAAGGTACGAGCAGTACTTC.

J is TRBJ2-1 and V is TRBV2; the match to TRBD1 covers 7 bases. The CDR3 has 11 residues. From germline, CDR1 is SNHLY and CDR2 FYNNEI. V dropped 6 bases and J dropped 14; count of bases not matched to a gene: 7. CDR3 region: CASSPRDSKFF. The CDR3 DNA reads as TGTGCCAGCAGCCCCCGGGACAGTAAGTTCTTC.

The CDR3 loop reads CASSPHSNYGYTF. The CDR3, as DNA: TGTGCCAGCAGCCCTCACTCTAACTATGGCTACACCTTC. This sequence joins TRBV7-2 and TRBJ1-2; no reliable D call. The germline V gene has CDR1 SGHTA and CDR2 FQGNSA. Between the trimmed V and J ends, which lost 5 bases and 0 bases, there was a span of 7 bases. CDR3 length: 13 amino acids.

The table lists this clone with a few counts. The chain couples TRBV28 to TRBJ1-1; D might be TRBD1 (6 bases). The CDR3 has 18 residues. V was shortened by 3 bases and J by 8 bases, with 28 bases between the two germline ends. Germline V gene sequence: CDR1 MDHEN, CDR2 SYDVKM. The CDR3, as DNA: TGTGCCAGCAGTTTGGGGGCCGAGACAGGTGCCGCAGGGAGCGAAGCTTTCTTT. The encoded protein is CASSLGAETGAAGSEAFF.

The chain uses TRBV30 and TRBJ1-2; D is uncertain. The germline V gene has CDR1 GTSNPN and CDR2 SVGIG (reference sequence). The CDR3 extends over 12 amino acids. V lost 3 bases, J lost 4 bases, and 9 bases lay in between. CDR3 sequence (DNA): TGTGCCTGGAGCGAGGGTTTCTATGGCTACACCTTC. Translated, it gives CAWSEGFYGYTF.

This chain uses TRBV10-3 with TRBJ2-7; 7 nucleotides match TRBD2. CDR1 ENHRY and CDR2 SYGVKD come from the germline V gene. After removal of 0 bases from V and 5 bases from J, the junction contained 13 bases not matched to a gene. The CDR3 is made up of 17 amino acids. CDR3 DNA sequence: TGTGCCATCAGTGAGTCGTTTGGTAGGACTAGTGCCGACGAGCAGTACTTC. Encoded protein: CAISESFGRTSADEQYF.